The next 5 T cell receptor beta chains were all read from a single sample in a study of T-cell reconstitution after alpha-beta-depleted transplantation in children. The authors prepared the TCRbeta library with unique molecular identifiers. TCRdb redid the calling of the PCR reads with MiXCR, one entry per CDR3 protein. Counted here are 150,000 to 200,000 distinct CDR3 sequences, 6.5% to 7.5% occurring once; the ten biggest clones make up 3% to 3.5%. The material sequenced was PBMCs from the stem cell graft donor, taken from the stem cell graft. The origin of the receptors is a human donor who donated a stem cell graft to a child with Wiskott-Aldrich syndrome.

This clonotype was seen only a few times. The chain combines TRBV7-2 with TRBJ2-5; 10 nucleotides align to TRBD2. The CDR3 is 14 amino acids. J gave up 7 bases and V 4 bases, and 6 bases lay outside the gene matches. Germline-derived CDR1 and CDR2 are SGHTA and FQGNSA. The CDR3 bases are TGTGCCAGCAGCTGGGGTCAGCGGGAGGGGACCCAGTACTTC. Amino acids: CASSWGQREGTQYF.

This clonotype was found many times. The CDR3 sequence is CASSLAGVTSTGANVLTF. CDR3 coding DNA: TGTGCCAGCAGCTTAGCGGGAGTTACGTCCACAGGGGCCAACGTCCTGACTTTC. The J gene is TRBJ2-6, the V gene TRBV7-2; perhaps TRBD2 as D (5 bases). CDR3 length: 18 amino acids. V was clipped by 0 bases and J by 4 bases, with 16 bases between them. Germline values: CDR1 SGHTA, CDR2 FQGNSA.

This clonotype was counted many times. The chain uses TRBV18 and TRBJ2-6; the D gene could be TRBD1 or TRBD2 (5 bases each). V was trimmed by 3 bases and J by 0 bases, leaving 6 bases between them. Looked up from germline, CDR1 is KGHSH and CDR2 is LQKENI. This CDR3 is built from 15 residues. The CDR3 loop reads CASSPGVSGANVLTF. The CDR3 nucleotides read TGTGCCAGCTCACCGGGGGTCTCTGGGGCCAACGTCCTGACTTTC.

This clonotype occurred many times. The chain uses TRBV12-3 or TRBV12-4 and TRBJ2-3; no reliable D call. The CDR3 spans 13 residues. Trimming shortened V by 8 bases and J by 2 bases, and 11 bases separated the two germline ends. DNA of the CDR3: TGTGCCAGCCGTAGCCGATTCACAGATACGCAGTATTTT. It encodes CASRSRFTDTQYF.

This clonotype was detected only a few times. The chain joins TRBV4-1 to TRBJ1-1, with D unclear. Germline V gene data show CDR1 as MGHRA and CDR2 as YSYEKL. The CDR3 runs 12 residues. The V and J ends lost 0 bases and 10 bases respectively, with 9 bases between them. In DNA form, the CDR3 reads TGCGCCAGCAGCCAAGATTGGGGTGGAGCTTTCTTT. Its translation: CASSQDWGGAFF.